This T cell receptor (beta chain) comes out of a study of T-cell memory formation after mild COVID-19. Study information: The study found TCR clusters largely donor specific. General study points: Clones that contracted from day 15 to 85 had balanced CD4/CD8; later expanders were CD4+ biased. The CD4+ clones that contracted clustered mainly within CM and EM, and the CD8+ clones concentrated in EMRA. That cross-reactive memory joined was suggested by some responding clones appearing in pre-infection memory.

On this clonotype itself: Its antigen is unknown.

Germline loops: CDR1 SEHNR, CDR2 FQNEAQ (reference sequence). The V gene end was trimmed by 8 bases and the J gene end by 9 bases; junction bases not matched to a gene: 17. This CDR3 contains 16 residues. From the 5' RACE reads, TCRdb called clonotypes with MiXCR, one entry per CDR3 protein. The sample consists of about 270,000 distinct CDR3 sequences, roughly 17% of them appearing once. This rearrangement joins TRBV7-9 to TRBJ2-1; 9 bases map to TRBD1. This sequence originates from a man younger than 35 who had mild COVID-19 (a few samples of this study predate the infection). Cell type and time point are not known. Material: PBMCs or a T cell subset sorted from them (not recorded which). As DNA, the CDR3 is TGTGCCAGCTGGGGGCCCGGGACAGGGAGTGGTAGTGAGCAGTTCTTC. It translates to CASWGPGTGSGSEQFF. The full variable domain, with the rest looked up from reference TRBV7-9 and TRBJ2-1, is DTGVSQNPRHKITKRGQNVTFRCDPISEHNRLYWYRQTLGQGPEFLTYFQNEAQLEKSRLLSDRFSAERPKGSFSTLEIQRTEQGDSAMYLCASWGPGTGSGSEQFFGPGTRLTVL.